The clone carrying this T cell receptor (beta chain) has at least ten counts. Its cognate antigen is unknown. V was pared by 0 bases and J by 7 bases, with 6 bases of the junction left unmatched. The CDR3 totals 17 residues. MiXCR, run by TCRdb on the reads, gives a single entry per CDR3 protein. The repertoire has 150,000 to 200,000 distinct CDR3 sequences, under 25% of them found once; the top ten carry approximately 2.9%. This record belongs to a study of T cell repertoires in cytomegalovirus infection. Study-wide context: It can be stated that public TCR beta signatures indicated CMV infection as well as a matching HLA type.

Study-level results: Predominance within the ex vivo response was attributable to HLA-C-restricted CMV-specific TCR beta clonotypes. Carriage of CMV together with the relevant HLA was identifiable through cumulative public TCR beta family frequency.

The specimen sequenced was PBMCs. This sequence was found in a human donor in good health (CMV status not recorded). Some clones in this sample may be carry-over from other donors' samples. The chain employs TRBV12-3 or TRBV12-4 and TRBJ1-6, with 10 positions matching TRBD1. Written as DNA, the CDR3 is TGTGCCAGCAGTTTAGCGGGACAGGGGATGAGGAATTCACCCCTCCACTTT. Its translation: CASSLAGQGMRNSPLHF.